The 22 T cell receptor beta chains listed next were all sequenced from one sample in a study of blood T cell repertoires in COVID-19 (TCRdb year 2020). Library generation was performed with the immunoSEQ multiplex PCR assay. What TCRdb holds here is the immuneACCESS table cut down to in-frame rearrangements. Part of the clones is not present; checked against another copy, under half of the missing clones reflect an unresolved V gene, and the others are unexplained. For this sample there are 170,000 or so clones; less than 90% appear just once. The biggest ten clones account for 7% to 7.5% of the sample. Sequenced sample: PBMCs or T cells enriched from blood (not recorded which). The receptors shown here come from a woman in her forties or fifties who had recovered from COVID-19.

CDR3 protein: CASSFGLKLFF. In DNA, the CDR3 is TGTGCCAGCAGTTTTGGACTTAAACTGTTTTTT. The V gene is TRBV28, the J gene TRBJ1-4; the D is unclear. V was trimmed by 3 bases and J by 11 bases, leaving 7 bases between them. CDR3 length: 11 amino acids. Germline CDR1 reads MDHEN; CDR2 reads SYDVKM.

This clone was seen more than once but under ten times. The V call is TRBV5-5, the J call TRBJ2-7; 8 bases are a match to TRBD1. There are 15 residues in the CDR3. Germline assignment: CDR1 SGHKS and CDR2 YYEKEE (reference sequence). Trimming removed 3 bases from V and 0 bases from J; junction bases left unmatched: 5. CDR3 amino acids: CASSSGQGSSYEQYF. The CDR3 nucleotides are TGTGCCAGCAGCTCCGGACAGGGAAGCTCCTACGAGCAGTACTTC.

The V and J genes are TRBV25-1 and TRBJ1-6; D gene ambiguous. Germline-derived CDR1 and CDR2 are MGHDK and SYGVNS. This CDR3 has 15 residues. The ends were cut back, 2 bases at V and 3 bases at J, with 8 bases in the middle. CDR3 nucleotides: TGTGCCAGCAGTGAACAGGAACTCTATAATTCACCCCTCCACTTT. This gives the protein CASSEQELYNSPLHF.

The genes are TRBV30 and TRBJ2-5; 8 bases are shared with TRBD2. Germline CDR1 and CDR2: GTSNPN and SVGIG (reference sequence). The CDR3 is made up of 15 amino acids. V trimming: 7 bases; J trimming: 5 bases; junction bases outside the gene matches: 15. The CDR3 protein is CASSGPAGVRETQYF. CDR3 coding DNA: TGTGCCTCGTCTGGTCCAGCGGGAGTTCGGGAGACCCAGTACTTC.

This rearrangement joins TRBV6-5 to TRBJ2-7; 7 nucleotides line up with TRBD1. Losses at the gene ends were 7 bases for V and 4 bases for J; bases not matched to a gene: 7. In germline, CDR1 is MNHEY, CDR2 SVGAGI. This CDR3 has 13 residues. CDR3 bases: TGTGCCAGCATGGGCAGGGGGTTGTACGAGCAGTACTTC. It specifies CASMGRGLYEQYF.

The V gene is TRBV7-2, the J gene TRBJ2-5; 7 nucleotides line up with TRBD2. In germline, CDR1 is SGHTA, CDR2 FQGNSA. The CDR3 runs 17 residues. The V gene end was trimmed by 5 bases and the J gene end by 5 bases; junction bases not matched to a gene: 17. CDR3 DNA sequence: TGTGCCAGCAGCCGGGAAGGTCGCGGGAGATTTCAGGAGACCCAGTACTTC. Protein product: CASSREGRGRFQETQYF.

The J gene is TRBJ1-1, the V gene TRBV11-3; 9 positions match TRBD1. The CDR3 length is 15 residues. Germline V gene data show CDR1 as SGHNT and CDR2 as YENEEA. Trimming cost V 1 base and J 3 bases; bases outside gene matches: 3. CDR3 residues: CASSLGDRADTEAFF. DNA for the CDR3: TGTGCCAGCAGCTTAGGGGACAGGGCAGACACTGAAGCTTTCTTT. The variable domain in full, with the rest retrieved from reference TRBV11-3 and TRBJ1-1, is EAGVVQSPRYKIIEKKQPVAFWCNPISGHNTLYWYLQNLGQGPELLIRYENEEAVDDSQLPKDRFSAERLKGVDSTLKIQPAELGDSAVYLCASSLGDRADTEAFFGQGTRLTVV.

The CDR3 protein is CASSFQATLNNEQFF. The CDR3 nucleotides are TGTGCCAGCAGCTTCCAGGCAACTTTGAACAATGAGCAGTTCTTC. The chain is built from TRBV7-8 and TRBJ2-1; D ambiguous. The CDR3 consists of 15 residues. Germline CDR1 SGHVS, CDR2 FQNEAQ. V was trimmed by 3 bases and J by 5 bases, leaving 14 bases between them.

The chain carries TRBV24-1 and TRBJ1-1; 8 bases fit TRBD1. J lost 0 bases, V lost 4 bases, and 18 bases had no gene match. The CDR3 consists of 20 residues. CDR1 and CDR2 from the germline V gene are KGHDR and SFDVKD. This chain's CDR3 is CATSEVFLDPDRGLNTEAFF. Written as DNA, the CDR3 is TGTGCCACCAGTGAGGTTTTTCTCGACCCCGACAGGGGTCTGAACACTGAAGCTTTCTTT.

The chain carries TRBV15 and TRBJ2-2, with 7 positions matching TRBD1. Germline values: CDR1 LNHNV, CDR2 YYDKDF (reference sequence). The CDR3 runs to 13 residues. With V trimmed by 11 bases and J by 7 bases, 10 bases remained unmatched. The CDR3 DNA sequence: TGTGCCGCGCGACAGGGTGTCAACGGGGAGCTGTTTTTT. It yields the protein CAARQGVNGELFF.

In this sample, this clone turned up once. CDR3 residues: CASRDSGDLYEQYF. The CDR3, as DNA: TGTGCCAGCAGAGATTCAGGGGACCTCTACGAGCAGTACTTC. The chain recombines TRBV28 with TRBJ2-7, with D possibly matching TRBD1 (6 bases). The CDR3 has 14 amino acids. CDR1 and CDR2 from the germline V gene are MDHEN and SYDVKM. With 6 bases removed from V and 3 bases from J, the gap between germline ends came to 15 bases. Full variable domain (remainder filled in from reference TRBV28 and TRBJ2-7): DVKVTQSSRYLVKRTGEKVFLECVQDMDHENMFWYRQDPGLGLRLIYFSYDVKMKEKGDIPEGYSVSREKKERFSLILESASTNQTSMYLCASRDSGDLYEQYFGPGTRLTVT.

For the CDR3, the DNA is TGTGCCAGCAGCAAAAAGACTAGCGACGAGCAGTACTTC. Translation: CASSKKTSDEQYF. The chain has TRBV21-1 and TRBJ2-7; the D call in the table, TRBD2, was not verified against the DNA. TRBV21-1 is a recognized pseudogene. This CDR3 has 13 residues.

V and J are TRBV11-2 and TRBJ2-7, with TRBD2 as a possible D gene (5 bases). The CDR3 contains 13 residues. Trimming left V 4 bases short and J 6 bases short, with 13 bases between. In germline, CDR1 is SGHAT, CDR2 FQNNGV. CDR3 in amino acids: CASSSSGVGEQYF. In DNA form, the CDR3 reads TGTGCCAGCAGCTCCTCCGGGGTGGGCGAGCAGTACTTC.

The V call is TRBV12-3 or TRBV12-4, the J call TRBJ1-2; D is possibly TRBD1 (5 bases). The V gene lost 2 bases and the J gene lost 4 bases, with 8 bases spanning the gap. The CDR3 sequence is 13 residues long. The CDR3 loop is CASSLLGLYGYTF. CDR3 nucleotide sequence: TGTGCCAGCAGTTTATTGGGACTCTATGGCTACACCTTC.

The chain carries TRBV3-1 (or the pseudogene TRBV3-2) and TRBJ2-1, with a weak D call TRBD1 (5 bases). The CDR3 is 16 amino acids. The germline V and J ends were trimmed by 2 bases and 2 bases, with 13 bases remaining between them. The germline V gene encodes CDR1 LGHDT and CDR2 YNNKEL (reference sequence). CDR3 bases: TGTGCCAGCAGCCAATTCGGCGGCAGGGCCTACAATGAGCAGTTCTTC. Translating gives CASSQFGGRAYNEQFF.

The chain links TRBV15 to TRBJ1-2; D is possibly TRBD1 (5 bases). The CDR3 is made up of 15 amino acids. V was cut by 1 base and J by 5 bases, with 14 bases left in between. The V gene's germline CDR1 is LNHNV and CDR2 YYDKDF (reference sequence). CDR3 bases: TGTGCCACCAGCAGAGGAGAAGGGGATCTGTATGGCTACACCTTC. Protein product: CATSRGEGDLYGYTF.

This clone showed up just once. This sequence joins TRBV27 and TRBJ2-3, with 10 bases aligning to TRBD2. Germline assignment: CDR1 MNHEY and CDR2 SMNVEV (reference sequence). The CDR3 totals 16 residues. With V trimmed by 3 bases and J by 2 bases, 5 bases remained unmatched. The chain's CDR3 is CASSFGLAGVTDTQYF. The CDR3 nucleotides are TGTGCCAGCAGTTTCGGGCTAGCGGGAGTCACAGATACGCAGTATTTT.

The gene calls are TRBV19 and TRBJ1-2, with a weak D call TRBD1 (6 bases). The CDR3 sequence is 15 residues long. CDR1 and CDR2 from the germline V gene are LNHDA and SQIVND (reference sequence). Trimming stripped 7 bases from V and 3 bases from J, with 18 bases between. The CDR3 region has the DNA TGTGCCAGTACCCCCCGCGGGGGGGCAGACTATGGCTACACCTTC. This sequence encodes CASTPRGGADYGYTF.

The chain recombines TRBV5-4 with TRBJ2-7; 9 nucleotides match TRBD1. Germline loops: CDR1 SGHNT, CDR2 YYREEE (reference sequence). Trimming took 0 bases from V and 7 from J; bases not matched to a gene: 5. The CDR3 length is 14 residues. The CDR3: CASSLGTGAREQYF. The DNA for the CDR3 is TGTGCCAGCAGCTTGGGGACAGGGGCGCGGGAGCAGTACTTC.

The CDR3 region has the DNA TGCAGCGCAACGGGACAGGGGGATGAAAAACTGTTTTTT. Its translation: CSATGQGDEKLFF. V usage is TRBV29-1 and J usage is TRBJ1-4, with 11 bases aligning to TRBD1. Germline CDR1 and CDR2: SQVTM and ANQGSEA. This CDR3 has 13 amino acids. The V segment lost 7 bases and the J segment 6 bases; nucleotides outside the gene matches: 4.

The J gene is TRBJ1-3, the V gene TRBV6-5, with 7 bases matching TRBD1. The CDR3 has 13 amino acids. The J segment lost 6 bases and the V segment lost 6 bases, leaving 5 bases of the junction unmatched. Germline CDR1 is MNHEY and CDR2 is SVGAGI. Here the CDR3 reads CASRTTGLNTIYF. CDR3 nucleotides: TGTGCCAGCAGGACGACAGGGTTAAACACCATATATTTT.

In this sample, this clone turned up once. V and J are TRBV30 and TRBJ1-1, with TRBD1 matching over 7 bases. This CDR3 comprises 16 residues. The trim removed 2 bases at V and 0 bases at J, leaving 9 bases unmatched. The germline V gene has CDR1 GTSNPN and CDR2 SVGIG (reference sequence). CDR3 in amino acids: CAWSPGQVTMNTEAFF. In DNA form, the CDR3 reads TGTGCCTGGAGTCCCGGACAGGTAACCATGAACACTGAAGCTTTCTTT. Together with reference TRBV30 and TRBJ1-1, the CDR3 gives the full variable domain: SQTIHQWPATLVQPVGSPLSLECTVEGTSNPNLYWYRQAAGRGLQLLFYSVGIGQISSEVPQNLSASRPQDRQFILSSKKLLLSDSGFYLCAWSPGQVTMNTEAFFGQGTRLTVV.